The 27 T cell receptor beta chains presented below share a single source sample, sequenced in a study of blood T cells in healthy people across ages. A second about 7 to 11 cycle PCR used barcoded and J-beta primers. TCRdb ran MiXCR on the 5' RACE reads and lists one entry per CDR3 protein. The sample shows some 1.7 million distinct CDR3 sequences, approximately 30% of them seen only once. Specimen: blood. The receptors come from a woman in her 30s in good health.

This clonotype occurred many times. CDR3 loop: CASSLDSDYEQYF. DNA of the CDR3: TGCGCCAGCAGCTTGGACTCAGACTACGAGCAGTACTTC. The chain links TRBV5-1 to TRBJ2-7; D gene unclear. The CDR3 is made up of 13 amino acids. The V gene's germline CDR1 is SGHRS and CDR2 YFSETQ. The V end lost 0 bases, the J end lost 3 bases, and 7 bases lay between the germline ends.

The V and J genes are TRBV6-5 and TRBJ1-1; D possibly corresponds to TRBD1 (5 bases). The CDR3 has 13 residues. V lost 9 bases and J 5 bases, leaving 16 bases between the germline ends. From germline, CDR1 is MNHEY and CDR2 SVGAGI. CDR3 loop: CASSPLPGTEAFF. CDR3 DNA sequence: TGTGCCAGTAGCCCCCTCCCAGGGACTGAAGCTTTCTTT.

This chain uses TRBV5-1 with TRBJ2-5; tentative D call: TRBD2 (6 bases). The germline gives CDR1 SGHRS, CDR2 YFSETQ. Trimming took off 2 bases at V and 5 bases at J, with 16 bases between the two ends. There are 15 residues in the CDR3. CDR3: CASSFGTLLVETQYF. CDR3 in DNA: TGCGCCAGCAGCTTCGGGACTCTGCTGGTCGAGACCCAGTACTTC.

This clonotype has only a few counts. The chain has TRBV2 and TRBJ2-1; the D is unclear. Germline-derived CDR1 and CDR2 are SNHLY and FYNNEI. The CDR3 extends over 14 amino acids. Between the trimmed V and J ends, which lost 9 bases and 0 bases, there was a span of 12 bases. The CDR3 spells CARNAESSYNEQFF. Here the CDR3 DNA reads TGTGCCAGAAATGCGGAGAGCTCCTACAATGAGCAGTTCTTC.

The sample holds many counts of this clonotype. This chain uses TRBV12-3 or TRBV12-4 with TRBJ2-7; 8 bases are a match to TRBD2. The CDR3 totals 13 residues. Germline trimming cut 4 bases from V and 6 bases from J; bases unmatched to any gene: 5. CDR3: CASSSSGGREQYF. The CDR3 nucleotides read TGTGCCAGCAGTTCAAGCGGGGGACGCGAGCAGTACTTC.

This clonotype was recorded a few times. The chain links TRBV20-1 to TRBJ2-3; D perhaps matches TRBD1 (6 bases). Trimming took 4 bases from V and 1 from J, leaving 15 bases between them. Germline V gives CDR1 DFQATT, CDR2 SNEGSKA (reference sequence). This CDR3 region has 15 residues. In DNA, the CDR3 is TGCAGTGCTACAAACTTCAGGGGAGGCACAGATACGCAGTATTTT. It yields the protein CSATNFRGGTDTQYF.

Comments on this clonotype: This may stem from a read error, because a much larger clone lies one nucleotide away. The chain combines TRBV25-1 with TRBJ2-6, with 9 bases that match TRBD1. The CDR3 contains 17 residues. Per germline, CDR1 MGHDK and CDR2 SYGVNS. CDR3 residues: CPSSELGTGIGANVLTF. The CDR3 DNA reads TGTCCCAGCAGTGAATTAGGGACAGGGATTGGGGCCAACGTCCTGACTTTC.

The chain uses TRBV6-1 and TRBJ1-4; the match to TRBD1 covers 7 bases. The V gene end was trimmed by 5 bases and the J gene end by 0 bases; junction bases not matched to a gene: 15. CDR1 and CDR2 from the germline V gene are MNHNS and SASEGT. The CDR3 runs 19 residues. In DNA, the CDR3 is TGTGCCAGCAGTACCCTGACAGGGAGGGGCCCTGCAACTAATGAAAAACTGTTTTTT. It specifies CASSTLTGRGPATNEKLFF.

The chain joins TRBV6-5 to TRBJ2-1, with 7 positions matching TRBD1. The V gene's germline CDR1 is MNHEY and CDR2 SVGAGI. Losses at the gene ends were 2 bases for V and 7 bases for J; bases not matched to a gene: 8. CDR3 length: 15 residues. CDR3 nucleotides: TGTGCCAGCAGTTACAACGGACAGGTATTGAATGAGCAGTTCTTC. Protein sequence: CASSYNGQVLNEQFF.

This clonotype was observed many times. The gene calls are TRBV5-1 and TRBJ2-3; D unclear. The V and J ends lost 1 base and 2 bases respectively, with 8 bases between them. Germline lookup yields CDR1 SGHRS and CDR2 YFSETQ. The CDR3 runs 14 residues. DNA for the CDR3: TGCGCCAGCAGCTTGTCCCAGTCCACAGATACGCAGTATTTT. Its translation: CASSLSQSTDTQYF.

This clonotype was observed at least ten times. The rearrangement uses TRBV27 and TRBJ2-5; D remains ambiguous. CDR3 length equals 13 residues. Germline V lookup: CDR1 MNHEY, CDR2 SMNVEV (reference sequence). V shed 6 bases and J shed 1 base, with 9 bases lying between them. Here the CDR3 reads CASSSRSQETQYF. CDR3 nucleotides: TGTGCCAGCAGCTCGCGGTCCCAAGAGACCCAGTACTTC.

This clonotype turned up a few times. The gene calls are TRBV4-3 and TRBJ2-3, with D tentatively TRBD2 (6 bases). Germline V gene sequence: CDR1 LGHNA, CDR2 YSLEER. The CDR3 is 15 amino acids. V was cut by 3 bases and J by 2 bases, with 12 bases left in between. CDR3 bases: TGCGCCAGCAGCCAGACTAGTGGTGACACAGATACGCAGTATTTT. This codes for CASSQTSGDTDTQYF.

Points on this clonotype: At one boundary the junction diverges from the germline segment, which might be a read error. The chain has TRBV11-3 and TRBJ2-1, with TRBD2 matching 13 bases. The CDR3 is made up of 17 amino acids. Germline V lookup: CDR1 SGHNT, CDR2 YENEEA. This CDR3 is CASSSSLAGGPSDERFF. The CDR3 nucleotides are TGTGCCAGCAGCTCCTCACTAGCGGGGGGGCCTTCCGATGAGCGGTTCTTC. The full variable domain, with the rest looked up from reference TRBV11-3 and TRBJ2-1, is EAGVVQSPRYKIIEKKQPVAFWCNPISGHNTLYWYLQNLGQGPELLIRYENEEAVDDSQLPKDRFSAERLKGVDSTLKIQPAELGDSAVYLCASSSSLAGGPSDERFFGPGTRLTVL.

V gene TRBV10-3 combines with J gene TRBJ2-1; 7 nucleotides agree with TRBD2. Germline V gene lookup returns CDR1 ENHRY and CDR2 SYGVKD. CDR3 size: 13 residues. In DNA form, the CDR3 reads TGTTGTGTTTCGGGAGAAGCGGGGAATGAGCAGTTCTTC. This encodes CCVSGEAGNEQFF.

This clonotype was observed many times. This chain connects TRBV7-9 to TRBJ2-7, with D possibly TRBD1 on 5 matching bases. From germline, CDR1 is SEHNR and CDR2 FQNEAQ (reference sequence). The CDR3 consists of 12 residues. V gave up 8 bases and J gave up 7 bases, with 15 bases separating them. The CDR3 region is CASRQSAGEQYF. The CDR3 region has the DNA TGTGCCAGCCGACAGAGCGCCGGAGAGCAGTACTTC.

The chain employs TRBV6-6 and TRBJ2-7, with D perhaps given as TRBD1 or TRBD2 (5 bases each). The germline V and J ends were trimmed by 0 bases and 2 bases, with 11 bases remaining between them. CDR3 size: 15 residues. Per germline, CDR1 MNHNY and CDR2 SVGAGI (reference sequence). The CDR3 DNA sequence: TGTGCCAGCAGTTACTCGAGGGACGGAGCCTACGAGCAGTACTTC. It codes for CASSYSRDGAYEQYF.

Comment on this clonotype: A much larger clonotype is one base distant, so this may be a read error. The J gene is TRBJ2-3, the V gene TRBV14; 7 positions match TRBD1. CDR3 length: 15 residues. Germline V CDR1 and CDR2: SGHDN, FVKESK. DNA of the CDR3: TGTGCCAGCTGCCACCAGACAGGGCGCACAGATACGCAGTATTTT. It translates to CASCHQTGRTDTQYF.

This clonotype has at least ten counts. A clone one base away is much larger, so this may be a read error. As DNA, the CDR3 is TGTGCCAGCTCCCTAGGCAAAGCCAATGAAAAACGGTTTTTT. Translating gives CASSLGKANEKRFF. V and J are TRBV25-1 and TRBJ1-4; no clear D gene. The CDR3 has 14 amino acids. CDR1 is MGHDK, CDR2 SYGVNS, per germline.

This clonotype came up a few times. This sequence joins TRBV7-6 and TRBJ1-5; a weak D match, TRBD1 (5 bases). Germline V CDR1 and CDR2: SGHVS, FNYEAQ. There are 18 residues in the CDR3. V lost 5 bases and J 0 bases, leaving 20 bases between the germline ends. The CDR3: CASSPGRGSLYSNQPQHF. The CDR3 DNA reads as TGTGCCAGCAGCCCCGGGAGGGGCTCACTTTATAGCAATCAGCCCCAGCATTTT.

This clonotype was picked up a small number of times. The chain links TRBV5-1 to TRBJ1-2, with unresolved D. The CDR3 totals 15 residues. Trimming shortened V by 4 bases and J by 5 bases, and 18 bases separated the two germline ends. Germline lookup yields CDR1 SGHRS and CDR2 YFSETQ. As DNA, the CDR3 is TGCGCCAGCAGCCGCTCGTCCAGGACCCAGTATGGCTACACCTTC. Encoded protein: CASSRSSRTQYGYTF.

The V and J genes are TRBV7-6 and TRBJ1-4, with D hard to call. The CDR3 has 18 amino acids. Trimming cost V 5 bases and J 0 bases, with 19 bases left between them. CDR1 is SGHVS and CDR2 is FNYEAQ in the germline V gene. CDR3 nucleotides: TGTGCCAGCAGCCCCACCCCTCCAGCAACCACAACTAATGAAAAACTGTTTTTT. It is translated as CASSPTPPATTTNEKLFF.

As regards this clonotype: This sequence may be a read error, since a much larger clone differs from it by one base. The chain uses TRBV30 and TRBJ2-6; unclear D gene. CDR3 length: 17 residues. Germline V gene lookup returns CDR1 GTSNPN and CDR2 SVGIG (reference sequence). The CDR3 coding sequence is TGTGCCTGGGCCCCCAGGCTACTCCGCTCTGGGGTCAACGTCCTGACTTTC. Its translation is CAWAPRLLRSGVNVLTF.

With respect to this clonotype: A much more abundant neighbour one base away suggests this may be a read error. The V and J genes are TRBV12-3 or TRBV12-4 and TRBJ2-3; D uncertain. The CDR3 totals 13 residues. The germline V and J ends were trimmed by 5 bases and 4 bases, with 10 bases remaining between them. The CDR3 loop reads CASSMMGSDTQYF. In DNA, the CDR3 is TGTGCCAGCAGTATGATGGGATCAGATACGCAGTATTTT.

The chain joins TRBV29-1 to TRBJ1-2, with TRBD1 matching over 8 bases. This CDR3 is built from 13 residues. The V gene's germline CDR1 is SQVTM and CDR2 ANQGSEA. V was clipped by 3 bases and J by 8 bases; unmatched bases: 8. The CDR3 nucleotides are TGCAGCGTTGAGAAACAGGGGGGCGCGGGCTACACCTTC. This translates into CSVEKQGGAGYTF.

This clonotype showed up just a few times. The chain carries TRBV9 and TRBJ2-6; D gene ambiguous. There are 15 residues in the CDR3. The germline V and J ends were trimmed by 0 bases and 3 bases, with 7 bases remaining between them. CDR1 is SGDLS and CDR2 is YYNGEE in the germline V gene. CDR3 bases: TGTGCCAGCAGCGTAGAGAGATATGGGGCCAACGTCCTGACTTTC. Its protein product is CASSVERYGANVLTF.

This chain uses TRBV12-3 or TRBV12-4 with TRBJ2-1; D is unclear. Trimming cost V 3 bases and J 13 bases, with 16 bases left between them. The CDR3 length is 13 residues. CDR3 sequence reads: CASSFGTSGEQFF. The CDR3 coding sequence is TGTGCCAGCAGTTTCGGTACTTCGGGTGAACAGTTCTTC.

The chain uses TRBV28 and TRBJ2-1, with 8 positions matching TRBD2. Germline V gene sequence: CDR1 MDHEN, CDR2 SYDVKM. The CDR3 spans 15 residues. The J segment lost 6 bases and the V segment lost 1 base, leaving 5 bases of the junction unmatched. CDR3 residues: CASSLFRGGGNEQFF. CDR3 nucleotide sequence: TGTGCCAGCAGTTTATTCCGGGGGGGAGGCAATGAGCAGTTCTTC.